The next 9 T cell receptor beta chains were all read from a single sample in a study of T cell responses to AZD1222 COVID-19 vaccine. Clones were read by immunoSEQ multiplex PCR, and TCRdb kept only the in-frame ones, dropping some. The specimen's table records over 130,000 clones. The sequencing sample was made of peripheral blood. These receptors all stem from an adult in good health.

This chain joins TRBV7-8 and TRBJ1-5, with a tentative D call TRBD1 (5 bases). V was clipped by 5 bases and J by 7 bases, with 24 bases between them. The CDR3 has 17 residues. From germline, CDR1 is SGHVS and CDR2 FQNEAQ. The DNA of the CDR3 is TGTGCCAGCAGCCCAACGGATGGGGGTCATAGTGGGCAGCCCCAGCATTTT. Translated, it gives CASSPTDGGHSGQPQHF.

V gene TRBV7-9 combines with J gene TRBJ2-1, with 8 bases lining up with TRBD2. CDR3 length: 14 amino acids. V shed 4 bases, J shed 9 bases, and the junction held 8 bases outside the gene matches. Germline CDR1 and CDR2: SEHNR and FQNEAQ (reference sequence). In DNA form, the CDR3 reads TGTGCCAGCAGCTCCGGGGGGGGAGCTATTGAGCAGTTCTTC. Translation gives CASSSGGGAIEQFF.

The J gene is TRBJ1-5, the V gene TRBV19; D unresolved. The germline V gene encodes CDR1 LNHDA and CDR2 SQIVND (reference sequence). V lost 2 bases and J 0 bases, leaving 8 bases between the germline ends. There are 15 residues in the CDR3. The CDR3 DNA reads TGTGCCAGTAGTATATCTTACCTTAGCAATCAGCCCCAGCATTTT. Protein sequence: CASSISYLSNQPQHF.

The V call is TRBV7-2, the J call TRBJ2-3; the match to TRBD2 covers 7 bases. CDR1 and CDR2 from the germline V gene are SGHTA and FQGNSA. CDR3 length equals 15 residues. Germline trimming cut 1 base from V and 10 bases from J; bases unmatched to any gene: 11. Here the CDR3 DNA reads TGTGCCAGCAGCTTAGGGGGGGGGACCTCGAGGGCGCAGTATTTT. Translating it yields CASSLGGGTSRAQYF.

This chain links TRBV7-9 with TRBJ1-4; D unclear. The CDR3 is 15 residues long. CDR1 is SEHNR and CDR2 is FQNEAQ in the germline V gene (reference sequence). Deletions cut 5 bases from V and 5 bases from J, with 15 bases between. CDR3 region: CASSPNRNQNEKLFF. CDR3 DNA: TGTGCCAGCAGCCCCAACAGAAACCAGAATGAAAAACTGTTTTTT.

V usage is TRBV18 and J usage is TRBJ1-5; maybe TRBD1 (6 bases). Per the germline V gene, CDR1 is KGHSH and CDR2 is LQKENI. Trimming took off 4 bases at V and 3 bases at J, with 13 bases between the two ends. The CDR3 loop spans 15 amino acids. CDR3 in DNA: TGTGCCAGCTCACAGGGGACACACCTCAATCAGCCCCAGCATTTT. Protein sequence: CASSQGTHLNQPQHF.

The chain couples TRBV7-9 to TRBJ2-7, with 10 bases that match TRBD1. Losses at the gene ends were 6 bases for V and 0 bases for J; bases not matched to a gene: 5. The germline V gene has CDR1 SEHNR and CDR2 FQNEAQ (reference sequence). This CDR3 has 15 amino acids. CDR3 in amino acids: CASRSTGGNSYEQYF. CDR3 nucleotide sequence: TGTGCCAGCAGGTCGACAGGGGGCAACTCCTACGAGCAGTACTTC.

The V call is TRBV2, the J call TRBJ2-1; TRBD1 matches 8 bases. Germline values: CDR1 SNHLY, CDR2 FYNNEI. V lost 6 bases and J lost 4; bases outside the gene matches: 8. The CDR3 loop spans 15 amino acids. The CDR3 nucleotides are TGTGCCAGCAGCGCACGACAGGGGAGGTACAATGAGCAGTTCTTC. Encoded protein: CASSARQGRYNEQFF.

The chain carries TRBV30 and TRBJ1-2, with D unresolved. Germline CDR1 GTSNPN, CDR2 SVGIG (reference sequence). V was trimmed by 0 bases and J by 7 bases, leaving 9 bases between them. The CDR3 loop spans 12 amino acids. The CDR3 DNA reads TGTGCCTGGAGTGTACGCGGTTTTGGCTACACCTTC. As protein: CAWSVRGFGYTF.